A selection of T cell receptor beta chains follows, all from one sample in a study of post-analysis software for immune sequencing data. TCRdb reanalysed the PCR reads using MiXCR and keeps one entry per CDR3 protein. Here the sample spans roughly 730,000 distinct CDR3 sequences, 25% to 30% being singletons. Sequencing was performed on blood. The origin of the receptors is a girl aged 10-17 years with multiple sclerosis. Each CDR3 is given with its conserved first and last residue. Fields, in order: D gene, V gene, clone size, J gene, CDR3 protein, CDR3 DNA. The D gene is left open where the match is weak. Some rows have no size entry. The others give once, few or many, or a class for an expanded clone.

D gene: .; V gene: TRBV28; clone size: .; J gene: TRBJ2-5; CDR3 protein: CASGGRETQYF; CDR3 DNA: TGTGCCAGCGGGGGGAGAGAGACCCAGTACTTC
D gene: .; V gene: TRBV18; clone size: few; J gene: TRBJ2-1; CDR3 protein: CASSGRLEQFF; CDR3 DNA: TGTGCCAGCTCAGGGAGGCTTGAGCAGTTCTTC
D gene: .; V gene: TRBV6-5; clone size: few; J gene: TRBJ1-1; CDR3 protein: CASSRPSSAAFF; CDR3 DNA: TGTGCCAGCAGCCGTCCGTCCAGCGCAGCTTTCTTT
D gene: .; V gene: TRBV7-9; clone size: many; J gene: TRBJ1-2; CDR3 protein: CASSSLLGDYGYTF; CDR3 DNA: TGTGCCAGCAGCTCCCTCTTGGGGGACTATGGCTACACCTTC
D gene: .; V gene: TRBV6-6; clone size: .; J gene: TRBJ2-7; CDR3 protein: CASSYGGGGGYEQYF; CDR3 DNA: TGTGCCAGCAGTTACGGGGGTGGGGGCGGGTACGAGCAGTACTTC
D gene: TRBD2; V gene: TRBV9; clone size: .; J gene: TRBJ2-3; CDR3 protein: CASSETGTSGATDTQYF; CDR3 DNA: TGTGCCAGCAGCGAGACCGGAACTAGCGGGGCCACAGATACGCAGTATTTT
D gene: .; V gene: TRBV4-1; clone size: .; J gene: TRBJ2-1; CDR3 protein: CASSHPLRNEQFF; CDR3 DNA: TGCGCCAGCAGCCACCCCCTGAGGAATGAGCAGTTCTTC
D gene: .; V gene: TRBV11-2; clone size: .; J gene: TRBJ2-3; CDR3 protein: CASSFLRSSTDTQYF; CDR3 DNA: TGTGCCAGCAGCTTCCTCCGGTCTAGCACAGATACGCAGTATTTT
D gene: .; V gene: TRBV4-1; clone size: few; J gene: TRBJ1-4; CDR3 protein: CASSQGRGQYEKLFF; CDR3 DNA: TGCGCCAGCAGCCAAGGCCGAGGACAGTATGAAAAACTGTTTTTT
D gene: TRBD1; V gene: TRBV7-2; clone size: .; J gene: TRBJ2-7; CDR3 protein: CAGSLSGGAHEQYF; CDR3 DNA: TGTGCCGGCAGCTTATCAGGGGGTGCCCACGAGCAGTACTTC
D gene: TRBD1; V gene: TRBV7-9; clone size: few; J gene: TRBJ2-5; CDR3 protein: CASSKPGQQYF; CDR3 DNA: TGTGCCAGCAGCAAGCCGGGACAGCAGTACTTC
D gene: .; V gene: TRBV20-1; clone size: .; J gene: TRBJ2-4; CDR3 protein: CSARDLYANIQYF; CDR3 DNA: TGCAGTGCTAGAGATCTCTACGCAAACATTCAGTACTTC
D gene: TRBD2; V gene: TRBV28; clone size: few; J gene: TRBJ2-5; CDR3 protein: CASSPLLAGGQETQYF; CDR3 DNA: TGTGCCAGCAGTCCGCTACTAGCGGGGGGACAAGAGACCCAGTACTTC
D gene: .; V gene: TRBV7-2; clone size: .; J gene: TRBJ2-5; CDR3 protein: CASSLWGDSETQYF; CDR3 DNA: TGTGCCAGCAGCTTGTGGGGGGATTCAGAGACCCAGTACTTC
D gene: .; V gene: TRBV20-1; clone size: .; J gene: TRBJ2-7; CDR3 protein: CSARVITVAGEQYF; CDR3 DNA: TGCAGTGCTAGAGTCATCACAGTCGCGGGCGAGCAGTACTTC
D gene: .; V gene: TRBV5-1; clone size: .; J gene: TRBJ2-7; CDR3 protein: CASSLQGFSYNEQYF; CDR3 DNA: TGCGCCAGCAGCTTACAGGGTTTCTCCTACAATGAGCAGTACTTC
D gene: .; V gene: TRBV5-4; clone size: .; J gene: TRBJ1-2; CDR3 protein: CASRGGAEYGYTF; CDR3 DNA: TGTGCCAGCCGAGGGGGTGCGGAGTATGGCTACACCTTC
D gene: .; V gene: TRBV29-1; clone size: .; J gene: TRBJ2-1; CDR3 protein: CSVVDLVINEQFF; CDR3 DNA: TGCAGCGTTGTGGACTTAGTGATCAATGAGCAGTTCTTC
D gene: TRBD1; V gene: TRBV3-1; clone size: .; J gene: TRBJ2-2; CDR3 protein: CASSLRLGTGGGRSTGELFF; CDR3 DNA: TGTGCCAGCAGCCTCCGCCTCGGGACAGGGGGCGGTCGCAGCACCGGGGAGCTGTTTTTT
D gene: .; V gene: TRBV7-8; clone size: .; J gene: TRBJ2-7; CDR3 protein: CAGSTRPRLGYEQYF; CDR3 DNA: TGTGCCGGCAGCACCCGACCCCGGCTGGGGTACGAGCAGTACTTC
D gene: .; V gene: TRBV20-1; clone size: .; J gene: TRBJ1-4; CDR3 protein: CSASSNEKLFF; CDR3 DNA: TGCAGTGCCTCCTCTAATGAAAAACTGTTTTTT
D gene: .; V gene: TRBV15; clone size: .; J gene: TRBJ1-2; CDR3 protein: CATSRDGGGPYGYTF; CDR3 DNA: TGTGCCACCAGCAGAGATGGGGGGGGCCCGTATGGCTACACCTTC
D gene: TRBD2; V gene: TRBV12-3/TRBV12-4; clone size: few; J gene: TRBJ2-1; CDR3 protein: CASNLMTSGAEQFF; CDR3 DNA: TGTGCCAGCAACCTGATGACTAGCGGGGCTGAGCAGTTCTTC
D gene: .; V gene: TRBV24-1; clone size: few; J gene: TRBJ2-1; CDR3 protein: CATSVGAGATDEQFF; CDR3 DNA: TGTGCCACCAGTGTCGGGGCAGGGGCCACGGATGAGCAGTTCTTC
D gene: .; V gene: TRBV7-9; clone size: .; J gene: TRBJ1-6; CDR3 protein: CASSFKGLNSPLHF; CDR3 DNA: TGTGCCAGCAGCTTCAAAGGGCTGAATTCACCCCTCCACTTT
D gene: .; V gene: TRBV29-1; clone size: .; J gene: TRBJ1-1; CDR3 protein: CSVAGTKLTEAFF; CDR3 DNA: TGCAGCGTTGCAGGGACCAAACTCACTGAAGCTTTCTTT
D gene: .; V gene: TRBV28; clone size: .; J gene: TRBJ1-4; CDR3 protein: CASSLFGDLNEKLFF; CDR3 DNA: TGTGCCAGCAGTTTATTCGGGGATCTTAATGAAAAACTGTTTTTT
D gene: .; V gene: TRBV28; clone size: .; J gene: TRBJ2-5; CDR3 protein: CASSLYAQGGETQYF; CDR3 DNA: TGTGCCAGCAGTTTATATGCACAGGGAGGCGAGACCCAGTACTTC
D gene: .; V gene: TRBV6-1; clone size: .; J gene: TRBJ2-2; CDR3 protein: CASSEARPGELFF; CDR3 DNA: TGTGCCAGCAGTGAAGCAAGGCCCGGGGAGCTGTTTTTT
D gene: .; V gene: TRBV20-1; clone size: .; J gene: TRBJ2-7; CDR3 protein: CSAMAGISYEQYF; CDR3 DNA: TGCAGTGCTATGGCGGGGATCAGCTACGAGCAGTACTTC
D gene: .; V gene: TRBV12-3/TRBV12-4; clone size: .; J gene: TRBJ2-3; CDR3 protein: CASSRGSSDTQYF; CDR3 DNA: TGTGCCAGCAGTCGAGGGAGTTCGGATACGCAGTATTTT
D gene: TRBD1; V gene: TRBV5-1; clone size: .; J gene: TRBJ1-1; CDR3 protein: CASSSGTGGGEAFF; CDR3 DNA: TGCGCCAGCAGCTCAGGGACAGGGGGAGGTGAAGCTTTCTTT
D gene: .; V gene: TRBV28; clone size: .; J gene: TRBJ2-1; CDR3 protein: CASSSYSEAAHYNEQFF; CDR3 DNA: TGTGCCAGCAGTTCTTATTCGGAGGCGGCCCACTACAATGAGCAGTTCTTC
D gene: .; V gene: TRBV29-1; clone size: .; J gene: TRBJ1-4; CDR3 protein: CSVAVTGTNEKLFF; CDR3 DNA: TGCAGCGTTGCGGTAACAGGGACTAATGAAAAACTGTTTTTT
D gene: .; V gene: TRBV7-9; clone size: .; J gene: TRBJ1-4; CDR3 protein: CASSLDRASNEKLFF; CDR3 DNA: TGTGCCAGCAGCTTAGACAGGGCGTCTAATGAAAAACTGTTTTTT
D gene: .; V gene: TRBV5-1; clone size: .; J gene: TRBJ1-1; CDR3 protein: CATHLTGTLLNTEAFF; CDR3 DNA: TGCGCCACCCATCTGACAGGTACCCTTCTGAACACTGAAGCTTTCTTT
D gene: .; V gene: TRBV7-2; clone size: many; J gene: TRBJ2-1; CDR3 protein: CASSPPGQWSYNEQFF; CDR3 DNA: TGTGCCAGCAGCCCCCCCGGGCAGTGGTCCTACAATGAGCAGTTCTTC
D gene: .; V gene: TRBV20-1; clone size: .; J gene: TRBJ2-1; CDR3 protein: CSARDWGGKETQFF; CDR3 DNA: TGCAGTGCTAGAGATTGGGGGGGCAAGGAGACCCAGTTCTTC
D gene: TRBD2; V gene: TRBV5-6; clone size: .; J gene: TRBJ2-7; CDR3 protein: CASSPLPGRGSYEQYF; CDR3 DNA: TGTGCCAGCAGCCCCCTCCCCGGGAGGGGATCCTACGAGCAGTACTTC
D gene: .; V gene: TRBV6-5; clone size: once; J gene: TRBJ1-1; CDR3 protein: CASSRRGWNTEAFF; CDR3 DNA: TGTGCCAGCAGCCGACGTGGGTGGAACACTGAAGCTTTCTTT
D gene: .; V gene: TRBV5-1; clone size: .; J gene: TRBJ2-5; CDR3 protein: CASSLEDINQGTQYF; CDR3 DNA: TGCGCCAGCAGCTTGGAGGACATCAACCAAGGGACCCAGTACTTC
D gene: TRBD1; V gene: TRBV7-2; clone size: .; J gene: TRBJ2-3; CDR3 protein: CATDRGLFTDTQYF; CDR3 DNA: TGTGCCACCGACAGGGGGCTCTTCACAGATACGCAGTATTTT
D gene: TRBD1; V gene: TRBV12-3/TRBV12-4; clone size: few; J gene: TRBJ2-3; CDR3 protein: CASSFDRGVADTQYF; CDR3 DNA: TGTGCCAGCAGTTTCGACAGGGGTGTCGCAGATACGCAGTATTTT
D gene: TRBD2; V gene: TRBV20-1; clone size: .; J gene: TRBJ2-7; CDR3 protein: CSARGGSAGGGVYEQYF; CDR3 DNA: TGCAGTGCTAGAGGAGGGTCAGCGGGAGGAGGAGTTTACGAGCAGTACTTC
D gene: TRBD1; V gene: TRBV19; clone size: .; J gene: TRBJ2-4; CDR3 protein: CASRGQGPDIQYF; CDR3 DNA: TGTGCCAGTAGGGGACAGGGTCCAGACATTCAGTACTTC
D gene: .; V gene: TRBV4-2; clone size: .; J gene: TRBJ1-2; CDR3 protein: CASSQDVLGRGSYTF; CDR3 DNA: TGTGCCAGCAGCCAAGATGTCTTGGGCCGGGGGAGCTACACCTTC
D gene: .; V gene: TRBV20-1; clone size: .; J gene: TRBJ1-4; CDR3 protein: CSAPKFEKLFF; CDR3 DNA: TGCAGTGCGCCCAAGTTTGAAAAACTGTTTTTT
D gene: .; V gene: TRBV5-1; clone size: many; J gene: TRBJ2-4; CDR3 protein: CASSSGGVIQYF; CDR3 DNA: TGCGCCAGCAGCTCGGGGGGCGTCATTCAGTACTTC
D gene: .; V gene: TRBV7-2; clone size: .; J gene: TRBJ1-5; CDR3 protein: CASSLTRGGNQPQHF; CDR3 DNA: TGTGCCAGCAGCCTTACTCGGGGCGGCAATCAGCCCCAGCATTTT
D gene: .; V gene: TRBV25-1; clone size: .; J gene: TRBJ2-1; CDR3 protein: CASSESPPSSNEQFF; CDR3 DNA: TGTGCCAGCAGTGAAAGTCCCCCTAGCAGTAATGAGCAGTTCTTC
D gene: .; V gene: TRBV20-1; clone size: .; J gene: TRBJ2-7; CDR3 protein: CSASQGGWTGAYEQYF; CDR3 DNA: TGCAGTGCTAGTCAAGGGGGCTGGACGGGGGCCTACGAGCAGTACTTC
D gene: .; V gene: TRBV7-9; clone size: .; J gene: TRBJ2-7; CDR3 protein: CASSLLGLSYNEQYF; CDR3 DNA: TGTGCCAGCAGCTTGCTGGGGCTGTCCTACAATGAGCAGTACTTC